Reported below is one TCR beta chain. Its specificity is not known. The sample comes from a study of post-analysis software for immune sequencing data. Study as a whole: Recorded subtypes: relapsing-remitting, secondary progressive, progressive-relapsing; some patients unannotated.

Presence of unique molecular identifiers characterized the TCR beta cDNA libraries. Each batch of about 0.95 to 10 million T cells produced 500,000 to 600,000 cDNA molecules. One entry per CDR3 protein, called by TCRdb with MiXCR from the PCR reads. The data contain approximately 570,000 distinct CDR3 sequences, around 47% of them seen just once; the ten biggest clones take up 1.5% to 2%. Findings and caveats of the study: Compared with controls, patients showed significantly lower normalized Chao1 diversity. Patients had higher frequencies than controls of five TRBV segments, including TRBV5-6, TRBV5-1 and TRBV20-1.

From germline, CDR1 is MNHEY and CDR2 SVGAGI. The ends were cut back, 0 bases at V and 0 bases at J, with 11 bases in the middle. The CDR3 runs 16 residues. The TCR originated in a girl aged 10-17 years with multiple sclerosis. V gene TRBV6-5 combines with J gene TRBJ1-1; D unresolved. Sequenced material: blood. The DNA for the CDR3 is TGTGCCAGCAGTTACTCGGACCTGACTATGAACACTGAAGCTTTCTTT. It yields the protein CASSYSDLTMNTEAFF.